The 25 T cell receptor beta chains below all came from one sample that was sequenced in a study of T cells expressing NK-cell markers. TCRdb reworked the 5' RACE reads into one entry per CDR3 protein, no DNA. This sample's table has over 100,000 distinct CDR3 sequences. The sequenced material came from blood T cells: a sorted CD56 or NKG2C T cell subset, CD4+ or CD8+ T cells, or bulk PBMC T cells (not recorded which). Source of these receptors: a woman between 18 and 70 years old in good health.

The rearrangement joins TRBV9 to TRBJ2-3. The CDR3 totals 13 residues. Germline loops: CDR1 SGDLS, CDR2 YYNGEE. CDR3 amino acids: CASSETATDTQYF.

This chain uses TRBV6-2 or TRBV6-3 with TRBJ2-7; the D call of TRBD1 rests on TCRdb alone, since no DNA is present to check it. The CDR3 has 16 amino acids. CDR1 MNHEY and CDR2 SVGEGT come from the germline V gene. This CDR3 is CASRPLNLAGVYEQYF.

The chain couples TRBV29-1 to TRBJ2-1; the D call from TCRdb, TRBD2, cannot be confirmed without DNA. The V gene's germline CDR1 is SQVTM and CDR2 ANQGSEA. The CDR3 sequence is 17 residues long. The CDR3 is CSVEWALAGAIYNEQFF.

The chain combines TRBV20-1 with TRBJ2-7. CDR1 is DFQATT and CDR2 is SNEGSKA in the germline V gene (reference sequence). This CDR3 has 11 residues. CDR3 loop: CSARDGYEQYF.

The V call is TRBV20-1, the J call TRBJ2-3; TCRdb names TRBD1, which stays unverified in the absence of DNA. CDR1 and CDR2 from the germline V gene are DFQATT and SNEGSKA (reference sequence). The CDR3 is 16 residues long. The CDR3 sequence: CSARPPGLEPTDTQYF.

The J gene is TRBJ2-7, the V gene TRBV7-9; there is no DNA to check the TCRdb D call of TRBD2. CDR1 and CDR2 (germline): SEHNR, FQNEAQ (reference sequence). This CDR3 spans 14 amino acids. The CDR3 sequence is CASTPGLTTYEQYF.

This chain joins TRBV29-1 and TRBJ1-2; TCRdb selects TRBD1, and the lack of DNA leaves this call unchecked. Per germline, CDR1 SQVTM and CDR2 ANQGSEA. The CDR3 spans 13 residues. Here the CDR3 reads CSVVLTGPNGYTF.

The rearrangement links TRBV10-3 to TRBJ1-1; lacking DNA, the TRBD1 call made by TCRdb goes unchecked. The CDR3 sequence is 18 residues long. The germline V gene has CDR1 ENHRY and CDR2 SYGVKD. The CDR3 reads CAISVGGAPAESNTEAFF.

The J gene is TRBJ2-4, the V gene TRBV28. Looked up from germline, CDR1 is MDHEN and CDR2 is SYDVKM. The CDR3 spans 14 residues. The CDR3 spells CASSFIVTKNIQYF.

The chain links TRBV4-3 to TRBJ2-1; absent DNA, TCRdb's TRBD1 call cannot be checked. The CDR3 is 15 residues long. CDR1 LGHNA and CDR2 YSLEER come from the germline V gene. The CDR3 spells CASSHGQGRENEQFF.

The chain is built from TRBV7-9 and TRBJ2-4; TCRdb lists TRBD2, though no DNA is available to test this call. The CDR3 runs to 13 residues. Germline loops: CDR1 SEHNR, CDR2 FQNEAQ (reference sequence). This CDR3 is CASSFRDYDIQYF.

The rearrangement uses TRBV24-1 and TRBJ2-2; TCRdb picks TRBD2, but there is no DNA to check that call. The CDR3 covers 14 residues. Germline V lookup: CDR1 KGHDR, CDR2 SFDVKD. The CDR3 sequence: CATSSGGAIGELFF.

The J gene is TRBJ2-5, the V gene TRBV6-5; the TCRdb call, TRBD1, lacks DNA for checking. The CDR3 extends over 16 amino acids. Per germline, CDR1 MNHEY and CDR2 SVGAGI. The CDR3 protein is CASSYPSFQGGETQYF.

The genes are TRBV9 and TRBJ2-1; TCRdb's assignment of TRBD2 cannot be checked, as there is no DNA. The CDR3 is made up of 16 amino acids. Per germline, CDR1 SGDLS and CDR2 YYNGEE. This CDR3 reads CASSDPLAGGQDEQFF.

This CDR3 is CASSPWGEGETQYF. V and J are TRBV18 and TRBJ2-5; TCRdb indicates TRBD2, and absent DNA this call remains unverified. Per the germline V gene, CDR1 is KGHSH and CDR2 is LQKENI. This CDR3 is 14 amino acids long.

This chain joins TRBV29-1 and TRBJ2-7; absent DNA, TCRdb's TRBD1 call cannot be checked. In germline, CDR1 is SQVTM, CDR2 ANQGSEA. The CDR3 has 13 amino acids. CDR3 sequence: CSVEGGQGYEQYF.

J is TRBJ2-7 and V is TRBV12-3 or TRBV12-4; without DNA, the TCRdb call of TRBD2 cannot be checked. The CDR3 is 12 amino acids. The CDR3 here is CASSFRLGEQYF.

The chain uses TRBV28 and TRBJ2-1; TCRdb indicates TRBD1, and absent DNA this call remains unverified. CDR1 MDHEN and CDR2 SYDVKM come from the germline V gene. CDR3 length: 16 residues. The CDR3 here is CASSPRDQGSYNEQFF.

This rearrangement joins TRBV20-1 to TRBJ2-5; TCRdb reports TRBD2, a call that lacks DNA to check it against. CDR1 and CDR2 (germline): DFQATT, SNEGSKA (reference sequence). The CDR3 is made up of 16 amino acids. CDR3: CSARDLRREGGETQYF.

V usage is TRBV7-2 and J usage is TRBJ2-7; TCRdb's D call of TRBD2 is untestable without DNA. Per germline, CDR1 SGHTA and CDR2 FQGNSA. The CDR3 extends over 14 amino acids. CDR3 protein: CASSGTVSSYEQYF.

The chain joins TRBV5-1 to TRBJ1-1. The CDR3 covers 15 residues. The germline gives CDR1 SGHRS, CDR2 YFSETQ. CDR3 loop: CASSLGPGLGTEAFF.

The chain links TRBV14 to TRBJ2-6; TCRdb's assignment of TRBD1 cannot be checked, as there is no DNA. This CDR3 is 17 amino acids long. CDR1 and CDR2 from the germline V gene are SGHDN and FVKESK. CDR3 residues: CASSQRRGLGGANVLTF.

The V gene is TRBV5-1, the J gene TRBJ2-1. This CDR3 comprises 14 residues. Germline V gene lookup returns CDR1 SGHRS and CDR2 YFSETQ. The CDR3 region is CASSEASSYNEQFF. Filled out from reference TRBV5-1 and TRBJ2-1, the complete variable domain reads KAGVTQTPRYLIKTRGQQVTLSCSPISGHRSVSWYQQTPGQGLQFLFEYFSETQRNKGNFPGRFSGRQFSNSRSEMNVSTLELGDSALYLCASSEASSYNEQFFGPGTRLTVL.

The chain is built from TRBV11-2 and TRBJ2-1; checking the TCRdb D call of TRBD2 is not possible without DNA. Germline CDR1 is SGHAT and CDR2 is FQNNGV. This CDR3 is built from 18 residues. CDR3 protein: CASSLGWVVAGVDNEQFF.

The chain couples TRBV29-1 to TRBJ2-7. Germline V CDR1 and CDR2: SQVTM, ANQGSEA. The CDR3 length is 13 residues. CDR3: CSVVVATTYEQYF.